Detailed here is one TCR beta chain. This entry belongs to a study of blood T cell repertoires in COVID-19. Study context: COVID-19 samples, acute and convalescent, were from the United States, Italy and Spain. Sources were T cells, B-cell-depleted T cells, or PBMCs; the material itself was cDNA or gDNA.

In the original processing: Amplified reference gene primers provided the basis for estimating nucleated cell counts. Clones were read by immunoSEQ multiplex PCR, and TCRdb kept only the in-frame ones, dropping some. V and J calls and clone size come straight from that table; D and trimming were deduced from the DNA. The sample has some 200,000 clones, around 90% seen once. V gave up 3 bases and J gave up 13 bases, with 13 bases separating them. Germline V CDR1 and CDR2: SEHNR, FQNEAQ (reference sequence). The CDR3 consists of 13 residues. This receptor was identified in a man aged 50 or older with acute or convalescent COVID-19. Sequenced input: peripheral blood. This sequence joins TRBV7-9 and TRBJ1-6, with D unresolved. This CDR3 reads CASSFADFGPLHF. The CDR3 DNA sequence: TGTGCCAGCAGCTTTGCGGATTTTGGGCCCCTCCACTTT.